This TCR beta chain was identified in a study of CD4 and CD8 cells across lung adenocarcinoma regions. Using its own MiXCR run on the PCR reads, TCRdb lists one record per CDR3 protein. The sample has about 20,000 distinct CDR3 sequences; around 50% are singletons. Germline CDR1 MNHEY, CDR2 SMNVEV (reference sequence). The CDR3 runs to 11 residues. The patients had localized lung adenocarcinoma, a non-small cell subtype. The V call is TRBV27, the J call TRBJ2-4; D is ambiguous. The sequenced sample consisted of CD8+ T cells from the center of a lung tumor. The receptor was derived from a female donor with lung adenocarcinoma. The CD4 and CD8 labels of this study may be unreliable. The CDR3 region is CGMCAPDIQYF. The DNA of the CDR3 is TGTGGGATGTGTGCCCCAGACATTCAGTACTTC.